The present T cell receptor (beta chain) was sequenced within a study of T cell repertoires in cytomegalovirus infection. As for the study in general: Researchers turned to recently identified HLA-C-restricted CMV epitopes as well as well-studied HLA-B-restricted ones. Findings and limits, study-wide: Clonotype analysis showed dominance of the ex vivo response by HLA-C-restricted CMV-specific TCR beta clonotypes. Of the TCR beta families, the public ones yielded a cumulative frequency that identified carriers of CMV plus the relevant HLA.

This clonotype was seen more than once but under ten times. The target antigen is unknown. Germline lookup yields CDR1 SEHNR and CDR2 FQNEAQ (reference sequence). The CDR3 spans 12 residues. TCRdb passed the reads through MiXCR, listing each CDR3 protein once. The sample contains around 900,000 distinct CDR3 sequences, approximately 31% of which appear only once. The specimen comprised cultured CD8+ T cells from PBMCs, sampled from culture after CMV antigen stimulation. The TCR sequence derives from a human donor in good health (CMV status not recorded). Some clones in this sample may be carry-over from other donors' samples. The chain is built from TRBV7-9 and TRBJ2-7, with D possibly being TRBD2 (5 bases). The CDR3 loop is CASSLGSFEKIV. DNA for the CDR3: TGTGCCAGCAGCTTGGGGAGCTTTGAGAAAATCGTC.